This T cell receptor (beta chain) was sequenced in a study of cytomegalovirus exposure and HLA in healthy donors. PCR employed 60 Vbeta and 13 Jbeta primers. Method: immunoSEQ multiplex PCR; TCRdb's copy keeps in-frame clones and lacks some. This sample has roughly 150,000 clones, with 64% found just once. The ends were cut back, 3 bases at V and 0 bases at J, with 11 bases in the middle. Germline CDR1 MGHRA, CDR2 YSYEKL. CDR3 size: 15 residues. The chain links TRBV4-1 to TRBJ1-2; D is unclear. This receptor was taken from a woman in her 30s in good health and CMV-seropositive. The sequencing sample was made of PBMCs. The CDR3 loop reads CASSQIYGPNYGYTF. The CDR3 DNA sequence: TGCGCCAGCAGCCAGATTTACGGTCCTAACTATGGCTACACCTTC.